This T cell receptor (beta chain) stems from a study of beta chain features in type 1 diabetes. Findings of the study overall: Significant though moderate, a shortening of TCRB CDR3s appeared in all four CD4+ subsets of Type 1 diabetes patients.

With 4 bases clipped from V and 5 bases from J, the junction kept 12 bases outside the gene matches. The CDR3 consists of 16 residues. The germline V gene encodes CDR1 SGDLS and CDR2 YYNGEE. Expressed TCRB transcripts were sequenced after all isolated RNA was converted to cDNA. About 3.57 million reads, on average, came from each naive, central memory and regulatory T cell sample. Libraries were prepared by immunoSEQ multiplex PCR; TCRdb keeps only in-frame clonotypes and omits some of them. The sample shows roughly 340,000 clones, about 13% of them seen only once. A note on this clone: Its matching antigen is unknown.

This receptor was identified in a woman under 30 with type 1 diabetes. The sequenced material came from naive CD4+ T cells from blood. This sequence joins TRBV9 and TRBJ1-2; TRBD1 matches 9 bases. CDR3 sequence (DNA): TGTGCCAGCAGCCTATTTCCGGGACAGGGTCGATATGGCTACACCTTC. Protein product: CASSLFPGQGRYGYTF.